This T cell receptor beta chain came from a study of blood T cell repertoires in COVID-19. Study details: COVID-19 samples collected from the United States, Italy and Spain covered acute and convalescent phases. Sources were T cells, B-cell-depleted T cells, or PBMCs; the material itself was cDNA or gDNA.

Germline lookup yields CDR1 KGHSH and CDR2 LQKENI. The CDR3 has 13 residues. V lost 2 bases, J lost 3 bases, and 7 bases lay in between. Original handling: Using reference gene primer amplification, nucleated cell counts were estimated. The repertoire was sequenced with immunoSEQ multiplex PCR; TCRdb's copy has only in-frame clones and lacks some. Clone size and the V and J calls come from that table; the DNA yielded D and trimming. The sample includes about 130,000 clones, about 80% of them seen just once. Sequencing used peripheral blood. This TCR was sampled from a woman aged 60-75 years with acute or convalescent COVID-19. The chain is built from TRBV18 and TRBJ1-1; D unresolved. CDR3 residues: CASSPTVDTEAFF. CDR3 coding DNA: TGTGCCAGCTCACCAACTGTCGACACTGAAGCTTTCTTT.